The T cell receptor (beta chain) described here comes from a study of OX40 agonist ivuxolimab in advanced cancers. The protocol was immunoSEQ multiplex PCR, while the TCRdb copy is restricted to in-frame clones and leaves out a portion. The data show tens of thousands of clones, with roughly 77% seen just once and more than 0.9% held by the top ten. Trimming took off 5 bases at V and 3 bases at J, with 5 bases between the two ends. The CDR3 has 12 residues. Germline V lookup: CDR1 SEHNR, CDR2 FQNEAQ (reference sequence). This clone is labeled as medium-sized (0.01 to 0.1%). This receptor was obtained from an adult with an advanced solid tumor such as melanoma, head and neck, liver or kidney cancer. The rearrangement uses TRBV7-9 and TRBJ1-5; D remains ambiguous. The sample in question was CD4+ or CD8+ T cells sorted from blood, obtained in a trial of the OX40 agonist ivuxolimab. Written as DNA, the CDR3 is TGTGCCAGCAGCGCGGACAATCAGCCCCAGCATTTT. Translation gives CASSADNQPQHF. Drawing the rest from reference TRBV7-9 and TRBJ1-5, the complete variable domain is DTGVSQNPRHKITKRGQNVTFRCDPISEHNRLYWYRQTLGQGPEFLTYFQNEAQLEKSRLLSDRFSAERPKGSFSTLEIQRTEQGDSAMYLCASSADNQPQHFGDGTRLSIL.